The sequence of this T cell receptor (beta chain) was determined in a study of OX40 agonist ivuxolimab in advanced cancers. Study details: Prior therapy, whether anti-PD-1, anti-PD-L1 or anti-CTLA-4, was allowed, and less than 45% had some.

If patients had autoimmune disease history or systemic immunosuppression, they were excluded. Data came from immunoSEQ multiplex PCR; TCRdb stores just in-frame clones and leaves some out. The sample records under 70,000 clones, 86% being singletons. In its sample, this clone was seen a few times. Antigen specificity is unknown. Study-level points and caveats: Within 6 weeks, CD4+ and CD8+ blood T cells expanded clonally at 0.1 to 3.0 mg/kg.

Sequencing was performed on CD4+ or CD8+ T cells sorted from blood, taken in a trial of the OX40 agonist ivuxolimab. This TCR came from an adult with an advanced solid tumor such as melanoma, head and neck, liver or kidney cancer.

CDR3 sequence: CASSPRLTGDTEAFF. The CDR3 DNA reads TGTGCCAGCTCACCACGACTGACAGGGGACACTGAAGCTTTCTTT. The chain combines TRBV18 with TRBJ1-1, with TRBD1 matching over 8 bases. This CDR3 is built from 15 residues. The V and J ends lost 1 base and 3 bases, in that order; junction bases with no gene match: 4. Germline assignment: CDR1 KGHSH and CDR2 LQKENI.